This T cell receptor (beta chain) was captured by sequencing in a study of cytomegalovirus exposure and HLA in healthy donors. General observations from the study: Through in vitro validation, a few CMV-associated chains were shown to be specific for CMV antigens. In a later analysis, compared with equally common non-associated chains, HLA-associated beta chains were more expanded. Later analysis showed most CMV-associated TCR beta chains appearing HLA-restricted.

This clone was picked up one time. Its cognate antigen is unknown. CDR3 size: 14 residues. V was cut by 6 bases and J by 0 bases, with 12 bases left in between. Germline CDR1 is MNHNY and CDR2 is SVGAGI (reference sequence). With 60 Vbeta and 13 Jbeta primers, the PCR was carried out. Clones were read by immunoSEQ multiplex PCR, and TCRdb kept only the in-frame ones, dropping some. The data hold some 150,000 clones, with 80% to 85% observed a single time. The clonotype comes from a male donor in good health and CMV-seronegative. This chain connects TRBV6-6 to TRBJ2-7; D call uncertain. Sequenced input: PBMCs. The CDR3 coding sequence is TGTGCCAGCAGCCTGGCGGCGAGCTCCTACGAGCAGTACTTC. It is translated as CASSLAASSYEQYF.